This T cell receptor beta chain was observed in a study of T-cell reconstitution after alpha-beta-depleted transplantation in children. Whole-study results and caveats: One year after transplant, T-cell counts and diversity came mostly from newly produced T cells.

Unique molecular identifiers were built into the TCRbeta library. Each CDR3 protein is one row after TCRdb ran MiXCR on the PCR reads. The sample lists a few hundred thousand distinct CDR3 sequences, 20% to 30% occurring once. Germline V CDR1 and CDR2: SGHRS, YFSETQ. V lost 2 bases and J lost 2; bases outside the gene matches: 4. There are 15 residues in the CDR3. As for this clonotype: Antigen specificity is unknown.

The chain links TRBV5-1 to TRBJ2-3, with 8 bases fitting TRBD1. The TCR was taken from a boy younger than two with Wiskott-Aldrich syndrome, due to receive a stem cell transplant. This sample comprised PBMCs, obtained before TCRalphabeta/CD19-depleted stem cell transplant. The CDR3 coding sequence is TGCGCCAGCAGCTTTACAGGGGGACCCACAGATACGCAGTATTTT. Encoded protein: CASSFTGGPTDTQYF.